These 23 T cell receptor beta chains originate from one sample sequenced in a study of blood T cell repertoires in COVID-19. Libraries were prepared by immunoSEQ multiplex PCR; TCRdb keeps only in-frame clonotypes and omits some of them. The data show about 530,000 clones, around 90% seen once. Source material: peripheral blood. All receptors come from a woman between 45 and 60 years old with COVID-19, enrolled during active disease.

The chain has TRBV14 and TRBJ2-1, with 7 bases identical to TRBD1. Germline CDR1 and CDR2: SGHDN and FVKESK. The V gene end was trimmed by 7 bases and the J gene end by 12 bases; junction bases not matched to a gene: 21. The CDR3 has 16 residues. As DNA, the CDR3 is TGTGCCAGCACCGCTTTACCCGTCGGGACAGTCGACGCGCAGTTCTTC. Protein sequence: CASTALPVGTVDAQFF.

The chain carries TRBV7-2 and TRBJ2-7, with D maybe TRBD1 (5 bases). The CDR3 is 15 amino acids. Trimming shortened V by 2 bases and J by 3 bases, and 14 bases separated the two germline ends. Germline CDR1 SGHTA, CDR2 FQGNSA. The CDR3 nucleotides read TGTGCCAGCAGCTTACTAGGACAACTCGGCTACGAGCAGTACTTC. Its protein product is CASSLLGQLGYEQYF.

The chain is built from TRBV27 and TRBJ2-7; weak D call: TRBD2 (6 bases). Germline loops: CDR1 MNHEY, CDR2 SMNVEV (reference sequence). CDR3 length: 13 residues. Trimming removed 2 bases at V and 11 bases at J, with 16 bases between. CDR3 nucleotides: TGTGCCAGCAGTTTAAACTGGGCGGGGAAGGAGTACTTC. Amino acid sequence: CASSLNWAGKEYF.

The chain recombines TRBV24-1 with TRBJ2-7; TRBD2 might be the D (7 bases). Germline CDR1 KGHDR, CDR2 SFDVKD. V lost 5 bases to trimming and J lost 1 base, with 11 bases between them. CDR3 length: 14 residues. The CDR3 loop reads CATSGGGLSYEQYF. The CDR3 nucleotides are TGTGCCACCAGTGGCGGGGGCCTATCCTACGAGCAGTACTTC.

This chain links TRBV4-2 with TRBJ1-1; 8 bases align to TRBD1. The germline gives CDR1 LGHNA, CDR2 YNFKEQ. CDR3 length: 15 residues. V gave up 4 bases and J gave up 4 bases; unmatched junction bases: 8. CDR3 amino acids: CASSLGRGLSTEAFF. CDR3 coding DNA: TGTGCCAGCAGCCTGGGCAGGGGGCTCTCCACTGAAGCTTTCTTT.

In this sample, this clone turned up once. The chain has TRBV2 and TRBJ2-1; tentatively, D is TRBD1 (5 bases). Germline-derived CDR1 and CDR2 are SNHLY and FYNNEI. V shed 4 bases and J shed 3 bases, with 13 bases lying between them. The CDR3 length is 15 residues. The CDR3 DNA reads as TGTGCCAGCAGTGTGGGGCAGAGCTTCTACAATGAGCAGTTCTTC. It yields the protein CASSVGQSFYNEQFF.

The genes are TRBV13 and TRBJ2-1; tentatively, D is TRBD2 (8 bases). CDR1 is PRHDT and CDR2 is FYEKMQ in the germline V gene (reference sequence). V lost 5 bases to trimming and J lost 7 bases, with 21 bases between them. The CDR3 covers 16 residues. Here the CDR3 reads CASSLPGRGRENEQFF. CDR3 DNA: TGTGCCAGCAGCCTCCCCGGGAGGGGGCGTGAGAATGAGCAGTTCTTC.

The count of this clone is one. V and J are TRBV9 and TRBJ1-2; unclear D gene. In germline, CDR1 is SGDLS, CDR2 YYNGEE. The CDR3 totals 14 residues. The V end was cut by 4 bases, the J end by 0 bases, with 10 bases between. The CDR3 region has the DNA TGTGCCAGCAGCCGGGATTTAGCTAACTATGGCTACACCTTC. It codes for CASSRDLANYGYTF. Using reference TRBV9 and TRBJ1-2 for the parts outside the CDR3, the full variable domain is DSGVTQTPKHLITATGQRVTLRCSPRSGDLSVYWYQQSLDQGLQFLIQYYNGEERAKGNILERFSAQQFPDLHSELNLSSLELGDSALYFCASSRDLANYGYTFGSGTRLTVV.

The chain joins TRBV7-7 to TRBJ2-5, with D perhaps matching TRBD2 (6 bases). The germline gives CDR1 SSHAT, CDR2 FNYEAQ (reference sequence). The CDR3 consists of 15 residues. V lost 2 bases and J lost 2, with 12 bases in between. CDR3 nucleotide sequence: TGTGCCAGCAGCTTATTAGGAGGGATTCAAGAGACCCAGTACTTC. Translation: CASSLLGGIQETQYF.

This clone came up a few times. The J gene is TRBJ1-5, the V gene TRBV10-3, with 10 nucleotides matching TRBD1. J gave up 3 bases and V 6 bases, and 14 bases lay outside the gene matches. CDR1 ENHRY and CDR2 SYGVKD come from the germline V gene. The CDR3 consists of 18 residues. CDR3 region: CAISTRGQGTGSNQPQHF. The CDR3 DNA reads TGTGCCATCAGCACCCGGGGACAGGGGACGGGGTCCAATCAGCCCCAGCATTTT.

The chain recombines TRBV19 with TRBJ1-5; D call uncertain. CDR3 size: 15 residues. The germline V and J ends were trimmed by 5 bases and 3 bases, with 14 bases remaining between them. Germline V gene lookup returns CDR1 LNHDA and CDR2 SQIVND (reference sequence). CDR3 sequence (DNA): TGTGCCAGTAGTGTAACTCCCCAAATCAATCAGCCCCAGCATTTT. Translation: CASSVTPQINQPQHF.

The chain employs TRBV2 and TRBJ2-1, with a weak D call TRBD1 (6 bases). Trimming pared 7 bases from V and 0 bases from J, leaving 16 bases between. From germline, CDR1 is SNHLY and CDR2 FYNNEI. This CDR3 contains 16 residues. Here the CDR3 DNA reads TGTGCCAGCAAGGACCGGACAGTTGGCTCCTACAATGAGCAGTTCTTC. Translation gives CASKDRTVGSYNEQFF.

J is TRBJ1-3 and V is TRBV28; TRBD1 agrees at 8 bases. In germline, CDR1 is MDHEN, CDR2 SYDVKM. The CDR3 runs to 13 residues. The V gene end was trimmed by 2 bases and the J gene end by 11 bases; junction bases not matched to a gene: 5. CDR3 region: CASSLRQGLPIYF. DNA of the CDR3: TGTGCCAGCAGTTTAAGACAGGGGCTGCCCATATATTTT.

The V and J genes are TRBV16 and TRBJ1-3; D possibly corresponds to TRBD1 (5 bases). Germline CDR1 reads KGHSY; CDR2 reads FQNENV. Trimming removed 1 base at V and 0 bases at J, with 10 bases between. The CDR3 sequence is 16 residues long. The CDR3 nucleotides are TGTGCCAGCAGCCAATTCCAGGGTTCCTCTGGAAACACCATATATTTT. This gives the protein CASSQFQGSSGNTIYF. Supplemented by reference TRBV16 and TRBJ1-3, the full variable domain reads GEEVAQTPKHLVRGEGQKAKLYCAPIKGHSYVFWYQQVLKNEFKFLISFQNENVFDETGMPKERFSAKCLPNSPCSLEIQATKLEDSAVYFCASSQFQGSSGNTIYFGEGSWLTVV.

The chain joins TRBV5-1 to TRBJ2-2, with D possibly being TRBD2 (6 bases). V was clipped by 1 base and J by 4 bases, with 11 bases between them. This CDR3 has 15 amino acids. Germline V gene lookup returns CDR1 SGHRS and CDR2 YFSETQ. The CDR3 reads CASSLLEGSTGELFF. The CDR3 DNA is TGCGCCAGCAGCTTGCTGGAGGGGAGCACCGGGGAGCTGTTTTTT.

CDR3 nucleotides: TGTGCCAGCAGTATGCCCGGGGGATATAACAATGAGCAGTTCTTC. Its protein is CASSMPGGYNNEQFF. The chain uses TRBV7-9 and TRBJ2-1; possibly TRBD2 for D (6 bases). V shed 6 bases and J shed 5 bases, with 17 bases lying between them. The CDR3 is made up of 15 amino acids. From germline, CDR1 is SEHNR and CDR2 FQNEAQ (reference sequence).

The CDR3 bases are TGTGCCAGCAGTGGGGACAGGGTATATGGCTACACCTTC. This codes for CASSGDRVYGYTF. The chain employs TRBV2 and TRBJ1-2; TRBD1 agrees at 9 bases. CDR3 length equals 13 residues. V gave up 4 bases and J gave up 5 bases; unmatched junction bases: 2. CDR1 is SNHLY, CDR2 FYNNEI, per germline.

The gene calls are TRBV10-3 and TRBJ1-1, with 7 bases that match TRBD1. Germline V CDR1 and CDR2: ENHRY, SYGVKD. This CDR3 has 15 residues. V was pared by 3 bases and J by 1 base, with 5 bases of the junction left unmatched. CDR3 bases: TGTGCCATCAGTGATTCTGGGACAGAGAACACTGAAGCTTTCTTT. Translation: CAISDSGTENTEAFF.

A single count supports this clone. CDR3: CASSPLGGTSYGYTF. In DNA form, the CDR3 reads TGTGCCAGCTCACCACTCGGTGGGACTTCCTATGGCTACACCTTC. The chain employs TRBV18 and TRBJ1-2, with D perhaps matching TRBD1 (5 bases). Per the germline V gene, CDR1 is KGHSH and CDR2 is LQKENI. The ends were cut back, 1 base at V and 4 bases at J, with 13 bases in the middle. This CDR3 spans 15 amino acids.

The chain couples TRBV6-5 to TRBJ2-7; 7 nucleotides align to TRBD1. The CDR3 is made up of 15 amino acids. Germline CDR1 and CDR2: MNHEY and SVGAGI. Trimming removed 6 bases from V and 3 bases from J; junction bases left unmatched: 11. The CDR3 spells CASSPRDRPNYEQYF. The DNA of the CDR3 is TGTGCCAGCAGCCCCCGGGACAGACCCAACTACGAGCAGTACTTC.

The chain recombines TRBV11-2 with TRBJ2-1, with 13 bases aligning to TRBD2. The V segment lost 5 bases and the J segment 4 bases; nucleotides outside the gene matches: 8. The CDR3 covers 17 residues. Germline lookup yields CDR1 SGHAT and CDR2 FQNNGV. CDR3 protein: CASSRTSGGAVYNEQFF. The CDR3 bases are TGTGCCAGCAGCCGTACTAGCGGGGGGGCCGTTTACAATGAGCAGTTCTTC.

This chain joins TRBV24-1 and TRBJ2-3; 7 bases map to TRBD2. CDR3 length: 15 residues. CDR1 and CDR2 (germline): KGHDR, SFDVKD. After removal of 2 bases from V and 2 bases from J, the junction contained 3 bases not matched to a gene. The CDR3 nucleotides read TGTGCCACCAGTGATTCAGCGGGGACCACAGATACGCAGTATTTT. Amino acid sequence: CATSDSAGTTDTQYF.

V usage is TRBV30 and J usage is TRBJ2-3; possible D gene TRBD2, 6 bases. The germline V and J ends were trimmed by 5 bases and 4 bases, with 19 bases remaining between them. This CDR3 is built from 15 residues. Germline-derived CDR1 and CDR2 are GTSNPN and SVGIG (reference sequence). In nucleotides, the CDR3 is TGTGCCTGGGGTTCCGGGGGTACTGGTGCAGATACGCAGTATTTT. This encodes CAWGSGGTGADTQYF.